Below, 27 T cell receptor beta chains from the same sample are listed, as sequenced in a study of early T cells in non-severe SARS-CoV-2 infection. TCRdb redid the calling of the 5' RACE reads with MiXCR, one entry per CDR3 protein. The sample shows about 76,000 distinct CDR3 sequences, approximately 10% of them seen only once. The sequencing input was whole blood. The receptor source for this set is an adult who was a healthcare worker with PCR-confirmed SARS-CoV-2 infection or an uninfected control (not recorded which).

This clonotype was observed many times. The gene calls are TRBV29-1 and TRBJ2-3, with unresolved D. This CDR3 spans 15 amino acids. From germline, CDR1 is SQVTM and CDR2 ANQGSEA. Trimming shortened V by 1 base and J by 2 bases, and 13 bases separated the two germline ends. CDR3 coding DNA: TGCAGCGTTGAAGGGGATGTCCAGGTCACAGATACGCAGTATTTT. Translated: CSVEGDVQVTDTQYF.

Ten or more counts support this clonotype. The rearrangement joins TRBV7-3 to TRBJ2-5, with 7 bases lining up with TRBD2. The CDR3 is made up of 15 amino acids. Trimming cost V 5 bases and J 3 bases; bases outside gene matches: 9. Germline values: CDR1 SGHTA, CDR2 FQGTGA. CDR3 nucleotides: TGTGCCAGCAGCCCCTTGGGGGGGGGTGAAGAGACCCAGTACTTC. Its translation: CASSPLGGGEETQYF.

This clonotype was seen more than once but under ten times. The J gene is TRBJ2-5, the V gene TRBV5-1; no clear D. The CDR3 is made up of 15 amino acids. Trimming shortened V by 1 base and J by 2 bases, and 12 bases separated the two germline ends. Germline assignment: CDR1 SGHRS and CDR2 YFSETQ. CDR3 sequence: CASSLSRRIQETQYF. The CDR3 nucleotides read TGCGCCAGCAGCTTGTCTCGCCGGATACAAGAGACCCAGTACTTC.

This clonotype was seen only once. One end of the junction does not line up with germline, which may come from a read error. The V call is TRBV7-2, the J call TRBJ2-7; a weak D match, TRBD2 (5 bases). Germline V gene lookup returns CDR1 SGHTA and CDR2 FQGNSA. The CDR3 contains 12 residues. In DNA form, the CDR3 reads TGTGCCAGCAGCTTAGGAGGGTACGACCAGTACTTC. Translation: CASSLGGYDQYF.

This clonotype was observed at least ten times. The CDR3 coding sequence is TGCGCCAGCAGCTTCGGACAGGGGGCTGTCGGGGAGCTGTTTTTT. Protein product: CASSFGQGAVGELFF. The chain links TRBV5-1 to TRBJ2-2; 11 bases align to TRBD1. V lost 2 bases, J lost 7 bases, and 4 bases stayed unmatched. Germline V CDR1 and CDR2: SGHRS, YFSETQ. The CDR3 spans 15 residues. Variable domain in full (rest from reference TRBV5-1 and TRBJ2-2): KAGVTQTPRYLIKTRGQQVTLSCSPISGHRSVSWYQQTPGQGLQFLFEYFSETQRNKGNFPGRFSGRQFSNSRSEMNVSTLELGDSALYLCASSFGQGAVGELFFGEGSRLTVL.

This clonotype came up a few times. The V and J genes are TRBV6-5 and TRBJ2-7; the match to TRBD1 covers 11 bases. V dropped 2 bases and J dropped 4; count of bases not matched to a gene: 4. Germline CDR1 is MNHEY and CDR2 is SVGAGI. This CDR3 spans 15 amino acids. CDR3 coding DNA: TGTGCCAGCAGTTACCCCGGGACAGGGGGTTACGAGCAGTACTTC. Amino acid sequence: CASSYPGTGGYEQYF.

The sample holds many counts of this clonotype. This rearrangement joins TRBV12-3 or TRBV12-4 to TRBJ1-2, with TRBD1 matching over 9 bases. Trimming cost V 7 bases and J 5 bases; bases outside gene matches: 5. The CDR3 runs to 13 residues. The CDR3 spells CASTRTGAYGYTF. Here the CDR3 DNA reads TGTGCCAGCACACGGACAGGGGCATATGGCTACACCTTC.

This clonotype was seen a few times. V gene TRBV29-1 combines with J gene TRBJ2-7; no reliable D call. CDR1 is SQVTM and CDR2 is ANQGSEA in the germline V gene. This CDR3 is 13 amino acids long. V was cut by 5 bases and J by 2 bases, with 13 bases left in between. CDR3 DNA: TGCAGCGTTTCCTTTACAGAAACCTACGAGCAGTACTTC. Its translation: CSVSFTETYEQYF.

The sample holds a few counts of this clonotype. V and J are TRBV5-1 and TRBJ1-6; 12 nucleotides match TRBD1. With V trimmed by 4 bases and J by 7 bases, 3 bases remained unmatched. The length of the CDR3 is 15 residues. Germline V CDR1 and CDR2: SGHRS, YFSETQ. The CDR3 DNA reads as TGCGCCAGCAGCGTGGGACAGGGGGCGAATTCACCCCTCCACTTT. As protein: CASSVGQGANSPLHF.

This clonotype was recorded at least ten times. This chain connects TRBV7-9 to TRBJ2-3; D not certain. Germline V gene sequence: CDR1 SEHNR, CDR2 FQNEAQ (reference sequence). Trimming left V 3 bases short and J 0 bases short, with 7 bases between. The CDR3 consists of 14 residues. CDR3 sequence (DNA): TGTGCCAGCAGCTTGGAAACTAGCACAGATACGCAGTATTTT. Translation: CASSLETSTDTQYF. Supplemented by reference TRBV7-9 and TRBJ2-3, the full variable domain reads DTGVSQNPRHKITKRGQNVTFRCDPISEHNRLYWYRQTLGQGPEFLTYFQNEAQLEKSRLLSDRFSAERPKGSFSTLEIQRTEQGDSAMYLCASSLETSTDTQYFGPGTRLTVL.

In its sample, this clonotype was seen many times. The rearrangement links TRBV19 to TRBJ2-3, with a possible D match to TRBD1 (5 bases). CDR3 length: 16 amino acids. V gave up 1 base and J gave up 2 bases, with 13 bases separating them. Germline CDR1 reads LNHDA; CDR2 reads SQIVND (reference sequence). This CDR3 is CASSIVTGVLTDTQYF. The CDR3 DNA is TGTGCCAGTAGTATAGTTACAGGTGTACTCACAGATACGCAGTATTTT. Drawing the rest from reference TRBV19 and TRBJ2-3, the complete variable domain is DGGITQSPKYLFRKEGQNVTLSCEQNLNHDAMYWYRQDPGQGLRLIYYSQIVNDFQKGDIAEGYSVSREKKESFPLTVTSAQKNPTAFYLCASSIVTGVLTDTQYFGPGTRLTVL.

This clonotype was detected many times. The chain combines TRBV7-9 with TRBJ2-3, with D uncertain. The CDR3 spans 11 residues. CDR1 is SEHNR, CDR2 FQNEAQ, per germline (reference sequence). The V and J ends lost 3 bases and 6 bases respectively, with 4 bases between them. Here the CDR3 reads CASSFGDTQYF. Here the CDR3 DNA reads TGTGCCAGCAGCTTTGGGGATACGCAGTATTTT.

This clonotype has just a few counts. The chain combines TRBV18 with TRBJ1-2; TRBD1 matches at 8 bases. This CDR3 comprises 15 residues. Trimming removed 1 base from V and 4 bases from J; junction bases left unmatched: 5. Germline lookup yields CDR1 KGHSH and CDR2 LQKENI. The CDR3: CASSPQSGGGYGYTF. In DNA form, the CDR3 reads TGTGCCAGCTCACCACAATCAGGGGGCGGCTATGGCTACACCTTC. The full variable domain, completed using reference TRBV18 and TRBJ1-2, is NAGVMQNPRHLVRRRGQEARLRCSPMKGHSHVYWYRQLPEEGLKFMVYLQKENIIDESGMPKERFSAEFPKEGPSILRIQQVVRGDSAAYFCASSPQSGGGYGYTFGSGTRLTVV.

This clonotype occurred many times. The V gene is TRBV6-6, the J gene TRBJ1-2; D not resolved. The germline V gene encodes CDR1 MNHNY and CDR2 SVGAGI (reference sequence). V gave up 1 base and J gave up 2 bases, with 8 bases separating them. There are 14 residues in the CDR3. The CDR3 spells CASSYWALNYGYTF. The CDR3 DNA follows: TGTGCCAGCAGTTACTGGGCCCTCAACTATGGCTACACCTTC.

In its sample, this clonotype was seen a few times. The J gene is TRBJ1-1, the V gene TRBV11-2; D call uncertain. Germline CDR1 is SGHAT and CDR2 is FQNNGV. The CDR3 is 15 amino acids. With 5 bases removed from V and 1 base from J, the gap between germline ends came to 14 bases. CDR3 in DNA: TGTGCCAGCAGCCCCCGTTGGACGGGGAACACTGAAGCTTTCTTT. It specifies CASSPRWTGNTEAFF.

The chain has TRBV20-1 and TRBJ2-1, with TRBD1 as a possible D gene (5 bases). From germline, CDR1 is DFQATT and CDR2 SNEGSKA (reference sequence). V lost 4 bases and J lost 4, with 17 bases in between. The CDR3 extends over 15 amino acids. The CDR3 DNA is TGCAGTGCTATTCGTCTGTTTAGGGGATACAATGAGCAGTTCTTC. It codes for CSAIRLFRGYNEQFF.

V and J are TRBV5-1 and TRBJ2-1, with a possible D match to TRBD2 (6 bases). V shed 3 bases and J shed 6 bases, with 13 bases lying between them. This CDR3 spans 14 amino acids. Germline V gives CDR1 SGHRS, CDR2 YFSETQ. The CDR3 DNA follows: TGCGCCAGCAGCTCGGGGGTTACGGGCAATGAGCAGTTCTTC. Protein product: CASSSGVTGNEQFF.

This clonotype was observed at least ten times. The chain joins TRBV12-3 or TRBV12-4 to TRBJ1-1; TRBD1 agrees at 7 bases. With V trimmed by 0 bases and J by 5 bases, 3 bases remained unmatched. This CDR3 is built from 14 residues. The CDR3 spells CASSLAPTGTEAFF. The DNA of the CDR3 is TGTGCCAGCAGTTTAGCCCCGACAGGGACTGAAGCTTTCTTT.

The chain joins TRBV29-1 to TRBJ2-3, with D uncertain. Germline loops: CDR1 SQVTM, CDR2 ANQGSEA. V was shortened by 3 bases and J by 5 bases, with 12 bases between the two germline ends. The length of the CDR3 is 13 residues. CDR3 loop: CSVEFLHGDTQYF. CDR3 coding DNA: TGCAGCGTTGAGTTCCTACACGGAGATACGCAGTATTTT.

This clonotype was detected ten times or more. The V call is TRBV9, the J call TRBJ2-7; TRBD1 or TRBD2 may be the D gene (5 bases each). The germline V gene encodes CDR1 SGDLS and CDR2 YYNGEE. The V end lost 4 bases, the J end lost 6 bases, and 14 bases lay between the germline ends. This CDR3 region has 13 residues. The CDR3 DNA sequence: TGTGCCAGCAGCCAGACCTTTGGGGGCGAGCAGTACTTC. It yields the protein CASSQTFGGEQYF.

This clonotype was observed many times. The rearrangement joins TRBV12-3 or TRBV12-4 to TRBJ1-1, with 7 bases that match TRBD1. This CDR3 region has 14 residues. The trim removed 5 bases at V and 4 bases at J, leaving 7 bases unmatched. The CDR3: CASSPDRAGTEAFF. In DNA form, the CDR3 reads TGTGCCAGCAGTCCCGACAGGGCAGGCACTGAAGCTTTCTTT.

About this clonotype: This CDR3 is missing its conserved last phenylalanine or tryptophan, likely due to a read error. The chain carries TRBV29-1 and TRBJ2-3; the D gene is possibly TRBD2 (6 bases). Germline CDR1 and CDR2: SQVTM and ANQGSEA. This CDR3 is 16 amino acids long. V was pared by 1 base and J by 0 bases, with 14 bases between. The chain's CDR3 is CSVEVGAGTSTDTQYS. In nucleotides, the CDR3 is TGCAGCGTTGAAGTCGGGGCGGGGACTAGCACAGATACGCAGTATTCT.

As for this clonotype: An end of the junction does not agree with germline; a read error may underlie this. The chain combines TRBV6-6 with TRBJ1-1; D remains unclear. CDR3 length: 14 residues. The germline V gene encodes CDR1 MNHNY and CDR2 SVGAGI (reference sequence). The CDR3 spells CTSTQDIMNTEAFF. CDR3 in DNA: TGTACCAGCACCCAAGACATCATGAACACTGAAGCTTTCTTT.

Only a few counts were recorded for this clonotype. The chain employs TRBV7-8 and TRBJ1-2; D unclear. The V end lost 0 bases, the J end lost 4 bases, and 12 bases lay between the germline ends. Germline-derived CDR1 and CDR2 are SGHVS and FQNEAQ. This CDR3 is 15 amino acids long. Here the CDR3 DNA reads TGTGCCAGCAGCTTAGCGGTCGGGCGGAGCTATGGCTACACCTTC. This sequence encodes CASSLAVGRSYGYTF.

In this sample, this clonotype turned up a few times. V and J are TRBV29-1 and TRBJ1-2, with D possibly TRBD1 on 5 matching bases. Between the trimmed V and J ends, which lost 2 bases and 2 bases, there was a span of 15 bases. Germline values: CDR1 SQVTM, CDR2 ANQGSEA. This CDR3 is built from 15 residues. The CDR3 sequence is CSVERDVWPNYGYTF. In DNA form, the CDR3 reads TGCAGCGTTGAAAGGGACGTTTGGCCCAACTATGGCTACACCTTC.

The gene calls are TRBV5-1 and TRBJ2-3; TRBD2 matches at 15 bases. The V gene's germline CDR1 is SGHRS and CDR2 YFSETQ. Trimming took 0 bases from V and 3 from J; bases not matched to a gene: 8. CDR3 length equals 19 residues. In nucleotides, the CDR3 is TGCGCCAGCAGCTTGGCCCTAGGACTAGCGGGGGGGAGGACAGATACGCAGTATTTT. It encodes CASSLALGLAGGRTDTQYF.

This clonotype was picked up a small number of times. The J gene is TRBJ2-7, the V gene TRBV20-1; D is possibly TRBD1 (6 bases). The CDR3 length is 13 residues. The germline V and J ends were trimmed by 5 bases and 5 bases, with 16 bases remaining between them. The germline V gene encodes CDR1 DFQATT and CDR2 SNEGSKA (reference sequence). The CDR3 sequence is CSAPGHTPDEQYF. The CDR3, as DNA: TGCAGTGCTCCGGGACACACACCCGACGAGCAGTACTTC.